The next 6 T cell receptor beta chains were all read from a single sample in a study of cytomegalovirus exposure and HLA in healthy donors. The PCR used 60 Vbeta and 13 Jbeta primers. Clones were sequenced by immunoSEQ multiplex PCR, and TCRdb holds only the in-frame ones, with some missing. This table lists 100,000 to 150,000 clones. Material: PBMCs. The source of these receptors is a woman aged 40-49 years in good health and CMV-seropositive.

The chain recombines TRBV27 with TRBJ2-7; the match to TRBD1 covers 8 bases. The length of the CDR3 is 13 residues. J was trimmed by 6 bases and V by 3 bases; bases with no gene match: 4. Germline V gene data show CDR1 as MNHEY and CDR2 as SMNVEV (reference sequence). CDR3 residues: CASSFSDRVEQYF. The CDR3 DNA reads TGTGCCAGCAGTTTTTCGGACAGGGTCGAGCAGTACTTC.

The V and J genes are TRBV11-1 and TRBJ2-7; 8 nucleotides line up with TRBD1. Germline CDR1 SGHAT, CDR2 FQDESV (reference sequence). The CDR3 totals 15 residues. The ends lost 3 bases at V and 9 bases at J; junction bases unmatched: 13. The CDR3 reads CASSLKDRAYPGQYF. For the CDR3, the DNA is TGTGCCAGCAGCTTGAAGGACAGGGCGTACCCCGGGCAGTACTTC.

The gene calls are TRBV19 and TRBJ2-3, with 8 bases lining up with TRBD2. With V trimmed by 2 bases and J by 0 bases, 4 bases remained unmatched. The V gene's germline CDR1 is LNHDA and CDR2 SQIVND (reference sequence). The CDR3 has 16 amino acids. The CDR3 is CASSIQSGSSTDTQYF. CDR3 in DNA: TGTGCCAGTAGTATACAAAGCGGGAGTAGCACAGATACGCAGTATTTT.

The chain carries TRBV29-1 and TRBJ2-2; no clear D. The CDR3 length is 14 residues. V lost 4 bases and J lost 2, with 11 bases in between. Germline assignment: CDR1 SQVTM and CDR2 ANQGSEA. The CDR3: CSVGGITNTGELFF. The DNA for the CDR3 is TGCAGCGTTGGAGGCATCACTAACACCGGGGAGCTGTTTTTT.

The CDR3 here is CASSLGTGTPNTEAFF. CDR3 DNA sequence: TGTGCCAGCAGCTTAGGAACCGGGACACCGAACACTGAAGCTTTCTTT. V gene TRBV11-1 combines with J gene TRBJ1-1; weak D call: TRBD1 (6 bases). The CDR3 runs to 16 residues. Per the germline V gene, CDR1 is SGHAT and CDR2 is FQDESV (reference sequence). Trimming removed 1 base from V and 1 base from J, with 13 bases in between.

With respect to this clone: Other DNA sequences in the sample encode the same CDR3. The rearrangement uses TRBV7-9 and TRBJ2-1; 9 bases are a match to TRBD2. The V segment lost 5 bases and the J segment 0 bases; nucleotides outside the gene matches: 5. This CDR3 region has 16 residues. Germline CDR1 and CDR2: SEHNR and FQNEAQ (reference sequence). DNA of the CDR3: TGTGCCAGCAGCCTGATAGCGGGAGTCTCCTACAATGAGCAGTTCTTC. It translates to CASSLIAGVSYNEQFF.